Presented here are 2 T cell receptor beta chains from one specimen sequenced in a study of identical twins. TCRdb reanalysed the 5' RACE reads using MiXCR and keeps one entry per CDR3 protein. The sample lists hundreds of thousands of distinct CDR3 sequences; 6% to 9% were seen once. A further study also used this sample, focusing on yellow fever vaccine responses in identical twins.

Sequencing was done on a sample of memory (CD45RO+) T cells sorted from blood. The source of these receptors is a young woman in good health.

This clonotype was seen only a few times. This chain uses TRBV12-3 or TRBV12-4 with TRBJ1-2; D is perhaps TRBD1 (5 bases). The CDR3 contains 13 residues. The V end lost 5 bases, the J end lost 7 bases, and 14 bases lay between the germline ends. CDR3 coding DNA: TGTGCCAGCAGTCCCTTGGGGGTGAGTGGCTACACCTTC. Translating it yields CASSPLGVSGYTF.

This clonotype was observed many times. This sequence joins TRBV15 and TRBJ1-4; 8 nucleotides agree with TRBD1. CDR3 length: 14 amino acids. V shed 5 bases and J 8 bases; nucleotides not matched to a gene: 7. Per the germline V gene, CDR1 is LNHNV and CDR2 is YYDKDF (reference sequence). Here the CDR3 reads CATSSTGGYEKLFF. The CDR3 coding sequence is TGTGCCACCAGCTCTACAGGGGGGTACGAAAAACTGTTTTTT.